This T cell receptor beta chain was sequenced during a study of T cells in Graves' hyperthyroidism and ophthalmopathy (dated by TCRdb to about 2019). Context from the whole study: Peripheral blood samples were taken at the time of initial diagnosis, prior to any treatment. To identify TCR V-J signatures that set the groups apart, the researchers used a discovery cohort of 100 patients, made up of 40 to 45 with Graves' ophthalmopathy and about 60 with stable Graves' hyperthyroidism. Prospective prediction of ophthalmopathy was tested in an independent validation cohort of under 20 hyperthyroidism patients and 17 patients who later progressed to ophthalmopathy. The 75 to 100 discovery patients were randomly split 7:3 into training and test sets. In about six Graves' hyperthyroidism patients, the study also compared T-cell repertoires from thyroid tissue with T-cell repertoires from blood. Following sampling, methimazole starting at 30 mg daily was given to hyperthyroidism patients, and high-dose intravenous methylprednisolone was given to ophthalmopathy patients. The paper describes TCR Vbeta CDR3 sequencing of 135 peripheral blood samples, made up of some 42 ophthalmopathy patients, around 73 hyperthyroidism patients and 17 progressor patients.

This clonotype was recorded at least ten times. There is no known antigen for this receptor. Within one base of it there is no much larger clone, and no base qualities were kept. Stable Graves' hyperthyroidism was defined as the absence of progression to ophthalmopathy over 18 months of follow-up. Hyperthyroidism patients were aged 18 to 65 years and newly diagnosed, with disease duration of less than 2 months. Patients with uncontrolled infections, other autoimmune diseases, pregnancy or lactation were excluded. Diagnoses were based on clinical symptoms, serum thyroxine and TRAb, thyroid ultrasound and orbital computed tomography. Ficoll-Paque density gradient centrifugation was used to isolate PBMCs from 8.5 to 10 ml of fresh peripheral blood. Total RNA was extracted with Trizol reagent, and quality was checked on an Agilent 2100 Bioanalyzer. At the junction V is shortened by 6 bases and J by 8 bases, with 17 bases in between. The CDR3 holds 14 amino acids from the cysteine to the phenylalanine. Of the read, only the CDR3 DNA is kept; its 42 bases are in frame from base 1. Via the germline V gene (reference sequence), CDR1 is MNHEY and CDR2 SMNVEV.

Overall study results and their limits: Most expanded thyroid clonotypes (frequency above 0.001) were also found in blood, which suggests that blood repertoires may mirror thyroid immune responses. A 13 V-J signature model separated ophthalmopathy from stable hyperthyroidism, with approximately 87% sensitivity and 81.08% specificity in cross-validation and 80%/75% in testing. In validation, progression to ophthalmopathy was predicted by the model with about 70% sensitivity and nearly 75% specificity, a median of 6.5 months before onset. Sample size was not statistically predetermined, and blinding of investigators to group allocation was not performed.

The TCR beta CDR3 regions were amplified from RNA transcripts. For the first round of RT-PCR on the TCR CDR3, the HTBI primer set was used together with the Qiagen OneStep RT-PCR kit. Libraries were constructed in a second round of multiplex PCR, after which size selection and purification were carried out. The libraries were sequenced on an Illumina HiSeq2000 using paired-end 100 bp reads. As for how the authors treated the data: SOAPnuke was used to process the raw data, with reads discarded if the reads contained adapters or uncalled bases, had a mean Phred below 15, or lacked an exact constant-primer or identifier match. High-quality paired reads were merged with COPE v1.2.5, and unique nucleotide sequences were defined as clonotypes. Clonotypes were aligned to IMGT TRBV, TRBD and TRBJ reference segments using MiTCR v1.1. Analysis was restricted to V-J combinations with a frequency above 0.0001, which covered 99.2% of repertoires. The TCS score was defined as the ratio of F50 (clonal expansion) to E x V (chaos), calculated using BLOSUM62-based TCRdist between CDR3 peptides within each V-J. Welch's t-statistics and random forest reduced roughly 500 V-J features to 13, which were used in a naive Bayes classifier (R e1071). TCRdb took the public reads, trimmed them with fastp at Q25, ran MiXCR for clone calling and kept in-frame beta chains. Rows are unified per CDR3 protein, each entry keeping the most common DNA and genes. These V and J calls derive from TCRdb rather than the authors' analysis. In this sample the table shows 650,000 to 750,000 distinct CDR3 sequences, 14% of which occur a single time. Roughly 10% of the sample comes from the top ten.

The sample taken for sequencing was blood. The V gene is TRBV27 and the J gene is TRBJ1-5, with TRBD1 as a weak D call on 5 bases. The TCR was taken from a young woman with Graves' hyperthyroidism. The CDR3: CASSPDSSVEPQHF. The bases are TGTGCCAGCAGCCCCGACAGTTCCGTTGAGCCCCAGCATTTT.